This T cell receptor beta chain was sequenced for a study of shared clonotypes between healthy human individuals. The CDR3 has 17 residues. Between the trimmed V and J ends, which lost 1 base and 0 bases, there was a span of 13 bases. The germline V gene encodes CDR1 LNHNV and CDR2 YYDKDF (reference sequence). As handled by the study authors: ImmunoSEQ only sent back junction sequences with no quality scores, so filtering was done differently. Sequencing was performed with immunoSEQ multiplex PCR; in TCRdb, only in-frame clones are kept and a portion is missing. The V and J calls and clone size were taken over from that table, and D and trimming were inferred from the DNA. This sample has around 700,000 clones, with around 72% found just once.

The specimen sequenced was memory CD4+ T cells sorted from blood. As to subset: CD45RA-negative fraction. This sequence joins TRBV15 and TRBJ1-3; D is unclear. This sequence was found in a woman aged 25 to 45 in good health. The chain's CDR3 is CATSRGNSAASGNTIYF. The CDR3 DNA reads TGTGCCACCAGCAGAGGTAATTCTGCGGCCTCTGGAAACACCATATATTTT.